Presented here are 12 T cell receptor beta chains from one specimen sequenced in a study of beta chain features in type 1 diabetes (dated by TCRdb to the late 2010s). The library was generated by the immunoSEQ multiplex PCR assay. The High Capacity cDNA Reverse Transcription Kit was used to reverse transcribe all of the isolated RNA, meaning that expressed TCRB transcripts were what got sequenced. Not all clones reach the TCRdb copy of this immuneACCESS table, which keeps in-frame sequences only. Checked studies attribute under half of the gap to unresolved V genes and leave the rest unexplained. The sample has 200,000 to 250,000 clones on record, around 9.6% of them singletons. The top ten hold under 0.035% of the sample. The sample was naive CD4+ T cells from blood. The sample's cell subset or site label, in plain terms: true naive CD4+ T cells. These receptors originate from a woman in her late teens or twenties in good health.

The chain combines TRBV6-6 with TRBJ2-7; 7 bases line up with TRBD2. V was pared by 7 bases and J by 2 bases, with 5 bases of the junction left unmatched. Per the germline V gene, CDR1 is MNHNY and CDR2 is SVGAGI (reference sequence). This CDR3 contains 13 residues. The CDR3: CASTASGTYEQYF. CDR3 in DNA: TGTGCCAGCACGGCTAGCGGTACCTACGAGCAGTACTTC.

V is TRBV23-1 and J is TRBJ2-7, with 7 bases lining up with TRBD1. Being an ORF, TRBV23-1 has a function that is uncertain. V dropped 2 bases and J dropped 4; count of bases not matched to a gene: 11. The CDR3 is 16 residues long. CDR3 amino acids: CASSQTPGTASYEQYF. In DNA form, the CDR3 reads TGCGCCAGCAGTCAAACCCCCGGGACAGCCTCATACGAGCAGTACTTC.

This chain uses TRBV2 with TRBJ1-1; 8 bases line up with TRBD1. The CDR3 totals 14 residues. Trimming at V came to 5 bases and at J to 5 bases, leaving 7 bases not matched to a gene. Germline-derived CDR1 and CDR2 are SNHLY and FYNNEI. The CDR3, as DNA: TGTGCCAGCAGTAGAGGGACAGGACGGACTGAAGCTTTCTTT. It specifies CASSRGTGRTEAFF.

This clone showed up just a few times. This CDR3 is CAWSVQGWEQYF. As DNA, the CDR3 is TGTGCCTGGAGTGTACAGGGGTGGGAGCAGTACTTC. The chain joins TRBV30 to TRBJ2-7; TRBD1 matches 7 bases. With V trimmed by 0 bases and J by 7 bases, 3 bases remained unmatched. The CDR3 contains 12 residues. CDR1 and CDR2 (germline): GTSNPN, SVGIG (reference sequence).

The CDR3, as DNA: TGTGCCAGCACAGACACGGACAGCTTCCGAAGCACAGATACGCAGTATTTT. It specifies CASTDTDSFRSTDTQYF. V and J are TRBV28 and TRBJ2-3, with D maybe TRBD1 (6 bases). Germline CDR1 and CDR2: MDHEN and SYDVKM. The ends were cut back, 7 bases at V and 0 bases at J, with 20 bases in the middle. The CDR3 totals 17 residues.

This clone has more than one count but fewer than ten. J is TRBJ1-2 and V is TRBV28, with 7 bases fitting TRBD1. The CDR3 totals 12 residues. Germline lookup yields CDR1 MDHEN and CDR2 SYDVKM. J lost 10 bases, V lost 4 bases, and 6 bases had no gene match. Here the CDR3 reads CASSSGQVPYTF. The CDR3 nucleotides are TGTGCCAGCAGTTCAGGACAGGTGCCCTACACCTTC.

The V and J genes are TRBV2 and TRBJ1-2, with D maybe TRBD1 (5 bases). Germline-derived CDR1 and CDR2 are SNHLY and FYNNEI. V was shortened by 5 bases and J by 9 bases, with 10 bases between the two germline ends. The CDR3 sequence is 11 residues long. The CDR3 nucleotides are TGTGCCAGCAGTCCGGGGGGTAGCTACACCTTC. As protein: CASSPGGSYTF. Full variable domain (outside the CDR3, taken from reference TRBV2 and TRBJ1-2): EPEVTQTPSHQVTQMGQEVILRCVPISNHLYFYWYRQILGQKVEFLVSFYNNEISEKSEIFDDQFSVERPDGSNFTLKIRSTKLEDSAMYFCASSPGGSYTFGSGTRLTVV.

V usage is TRBV6-5 and J usage is TRBJ1-2; 8 bases map to TRBD1. Trimming cost V 1 base and J 4 bases; bases outside gene matches: 2. Germline-derived CDR1 and CDR2 are MNHEY and SVGAGI. The CDR3 length is 14 residues. CDR3 sequence reads: CASSYFRGLYGYTF. CDR3 coding DNA: TGTGCCAGCAGTTACTTCAGGGGGCTCTATGGCTACACCTTC.

The chain employs TRBV7-8 and TRBJ2-5, with TRBD2 as a possible D gene (6 bases). Deletions cut 3 bases from V and 1 base from J, with 12 bases between. Germline CDR1 and CDR2: SGHVS and FQNEAQ. This CDR3 is built from 15 residues. CDR3 bases: TGTGCCAGCAGCTTCGCCGGGACTTTCCAAGAGACCCAGTACTTC. Amino acids: CASSFAGTFQETQYF.

This clone appeared a few times. This chain connects TRBV2 to TRBJ2-7, with TRBD2 matching 11 bases. Germline-derived CDR1 and CDR2 are SNHLY and FYNNEI. This CDR3 is 15 amino acids long. V lost 4 bases to trimming and J lost 6 bases; unmatched junction nucleotides: 8. The CDR3 loop is CASSASGRIVLEQYF. The CDR3, as DNA: TGTGCCAGCAGTGCTAGCGGGAGGATCGTCCTCGAGCAGTACTTC.

This clone was seen a handful of times. This rearrangement joins TRBV30 to TRBJ2-6; possibly TRBD1 for D (5 bases). V lost 3 bases to trimming and J lost 0 bases, with 21 bases between them. This CDR3 spans 19 amino acids. Germline CDR1 is GTSNPN and CDR2 is SVGIG (reference sequence). DNA for the CDR3: TGTGCCTGGAGGGATAAAAGGGGAAATCACATCTCTGGGGCCAACGTCCTGACTTTC. It is translated as CAWRDKRGNHISGANVLTF. Based on the CDR3 plus reference TRBV30 and TRBJ2-6, the full variable domain is SQTIHQWPATLVQPVGSPLSLECTVEGTSNPNLYWYRQAAGRGLQLLFYSVGIGQISSEVPQNLSASRPQDRQFILSSKKLLLSDSGFYLCAWRDKRGNHISGANVLTFGAGSRLTVL.

This chain connects TRBV10-1 to TRBJ2-1, with D maybe TRBD2 (5 bases). The CDR3 loop spans 13 amino acids. The germline V gene has CDR1 WNHNN and CDR2 SYGVQD (reference sequence). Trimming removed 2 bases from V and 8 bases from J, with 10 bases in between. CDR3 residues: CASSELEEDEQFF. The CDR3 DNA follows: TGCGCCAGCAGTGAGCTTGAGGAGGATGAGCAGTTCTTC.